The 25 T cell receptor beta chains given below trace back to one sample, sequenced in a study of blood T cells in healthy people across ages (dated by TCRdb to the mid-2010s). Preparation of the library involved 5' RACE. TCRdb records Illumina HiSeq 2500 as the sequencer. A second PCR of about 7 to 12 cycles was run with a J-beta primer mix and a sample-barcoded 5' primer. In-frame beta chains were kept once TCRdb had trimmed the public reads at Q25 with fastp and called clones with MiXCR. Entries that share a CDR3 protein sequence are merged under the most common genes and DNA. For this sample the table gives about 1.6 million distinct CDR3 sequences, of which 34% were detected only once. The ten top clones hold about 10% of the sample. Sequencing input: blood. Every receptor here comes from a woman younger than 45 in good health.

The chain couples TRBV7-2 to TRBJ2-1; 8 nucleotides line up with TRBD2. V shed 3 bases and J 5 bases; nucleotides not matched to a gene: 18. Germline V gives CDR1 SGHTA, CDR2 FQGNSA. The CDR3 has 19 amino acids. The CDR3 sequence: CASSFSGLAFLSSNNEQFF. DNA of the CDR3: TGTGCCAGCAGCTTTTCCGGACTAGCTTTTCTTTCCTCAAACAATGAGCAGTTCTTC.

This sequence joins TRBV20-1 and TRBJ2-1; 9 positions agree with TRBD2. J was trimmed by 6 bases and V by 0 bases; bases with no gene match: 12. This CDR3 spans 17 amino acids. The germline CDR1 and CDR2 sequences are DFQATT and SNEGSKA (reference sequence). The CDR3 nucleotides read TGCAGTGCTAGAGAATTGGGGATAGCGGGAGTGCGCAATGAGCAGTTCTTC. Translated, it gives CSARELGIAGVRNEQFF.

CDR3 loop: CASSFTPSDISISGELFF. As DNA, the CDR3 is TGTGCCAGCAGTTTTACGCCGTCGGACATTAGCATCTCCGGGGAGCTGTTTTTT. The rearrangement links TRBV28 to TRBJ2-2; possibly TRBD1 for D (5 bases). CDR1 is MDHEN, CDR2 SYDVKM, per germline. V dropped 3 bases and J dropped 6 bases, with 23 bases sitting between them. The CDR3 loop spans 18 amino acids.

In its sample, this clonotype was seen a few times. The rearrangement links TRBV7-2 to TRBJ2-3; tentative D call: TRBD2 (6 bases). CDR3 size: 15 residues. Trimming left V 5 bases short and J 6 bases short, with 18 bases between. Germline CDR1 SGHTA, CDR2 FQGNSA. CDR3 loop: CASSPLGRGVDTQYF. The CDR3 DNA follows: TGTGCCAGCAGCCCACTCGGGCGGGGCGTGGATACGCAGTATTTT.

The chain's CDR3 is CASRRPDHNEKLFF. Written as DNA, the CDR3 is TGTGCCAGCAGGAGGCCGGATCATAATGAAAAACTGTTTTTT. The J gene is TRBJ1-4, the V gene TRBV28, with no clear D. Per the germline V gene, CDR1 is MDHEN and CDR2 is SYDVKM. The CDR3 runs 14 residues. The germline V and J ends were trimmed by 6 bases and 4 bases, with 12 bases remaining between them.

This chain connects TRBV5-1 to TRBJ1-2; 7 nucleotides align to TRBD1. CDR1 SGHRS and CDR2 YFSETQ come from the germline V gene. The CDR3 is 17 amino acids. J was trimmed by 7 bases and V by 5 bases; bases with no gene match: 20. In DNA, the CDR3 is TGCGCCAGCAGAGATAGACAGGGTCACAACCCCCCGGGTGGCTACACCTTC. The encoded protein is CASRDRQGHNPPGGYTF.

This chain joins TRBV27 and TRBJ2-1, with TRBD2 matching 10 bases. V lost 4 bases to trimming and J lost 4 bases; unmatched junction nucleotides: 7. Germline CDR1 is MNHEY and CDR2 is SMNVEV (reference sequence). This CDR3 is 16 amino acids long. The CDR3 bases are TGTGCCAGCAGTTCCTCGACTAGCGGGTATTACAATGAGCAGTTCTTC. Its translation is CASSSSTSGYYNEQFF.

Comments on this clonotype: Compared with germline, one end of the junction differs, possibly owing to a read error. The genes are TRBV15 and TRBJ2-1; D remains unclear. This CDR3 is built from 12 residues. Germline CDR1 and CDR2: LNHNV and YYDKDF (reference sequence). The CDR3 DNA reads TGTGTCACCAGCAGGAACTACAATGAGCAGTTCTTC. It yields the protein CVTSRNYNEQFF.

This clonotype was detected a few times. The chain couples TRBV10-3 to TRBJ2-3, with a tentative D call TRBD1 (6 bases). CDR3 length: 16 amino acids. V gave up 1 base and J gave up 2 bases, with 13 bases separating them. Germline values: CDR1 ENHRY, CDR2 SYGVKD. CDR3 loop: CAISEYGQRTTDTQYF. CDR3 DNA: TGTGCCATCAGTGAGTATGGACAGCGAACCACAGATACGCAGTATTTT.

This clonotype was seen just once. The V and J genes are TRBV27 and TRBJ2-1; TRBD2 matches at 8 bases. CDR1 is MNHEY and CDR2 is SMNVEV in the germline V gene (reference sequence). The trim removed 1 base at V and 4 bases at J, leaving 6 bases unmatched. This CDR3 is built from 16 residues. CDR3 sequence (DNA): TGTGCCAGCAGTTTATTGGTTAGCGGGGTTTACAATGAGCAGTTCTTC. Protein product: CASSLLVSGVYNEQFF.

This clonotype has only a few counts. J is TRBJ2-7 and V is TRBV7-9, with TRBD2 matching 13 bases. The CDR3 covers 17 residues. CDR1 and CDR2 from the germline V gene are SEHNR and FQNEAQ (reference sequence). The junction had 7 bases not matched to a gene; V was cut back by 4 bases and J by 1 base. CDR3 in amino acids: CASSSTQGLAGSYEQYF. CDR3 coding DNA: TGTGCCAGCAGCTCAACCCAGGGACTAGCGGGGTCCTACGAGCAGTACTTC.

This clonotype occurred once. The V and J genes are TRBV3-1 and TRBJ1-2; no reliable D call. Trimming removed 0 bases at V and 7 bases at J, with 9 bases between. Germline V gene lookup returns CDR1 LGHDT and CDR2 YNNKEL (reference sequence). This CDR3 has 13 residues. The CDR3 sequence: CASSQDHGSGYTF. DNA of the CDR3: TGTGCCAGCAGCCAAGATCACGGAAGTGGCTACACCTTC.

The chain's CDR3 is CASSPRDSYTGELFF. CDR3 bases: TGTGCCAGCAGCCCACGGGACAGTTACACCGGGGAGCTGTTTTTT. The V call is TRBV11-2, the J call TRBJ2-2; 7 bases align to TRBD1. Germline trimming cut 5 bases from V and 3 bases from J; bases unmatched to any gene: 6. Per germline, CDR1 SGHAT and CDR2 FQNNGV. This CDR3 is built from 15 residues.

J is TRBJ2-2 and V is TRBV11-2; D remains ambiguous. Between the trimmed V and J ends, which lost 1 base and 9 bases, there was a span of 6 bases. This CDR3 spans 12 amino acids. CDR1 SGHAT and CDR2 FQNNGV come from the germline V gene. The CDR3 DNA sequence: TGTGCCAGCAGCTTAGTGGTCTGGGAGCTGTTTTTT. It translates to CASSLVVWELFF.

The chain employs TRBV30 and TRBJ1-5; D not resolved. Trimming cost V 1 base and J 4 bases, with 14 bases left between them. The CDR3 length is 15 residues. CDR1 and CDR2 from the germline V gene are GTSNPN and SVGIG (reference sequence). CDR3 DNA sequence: TGTGCCTGGAGTGCAGGATGGGCAGCTAATCAGCCCCAGCATTTT. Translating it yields CAWSAGWAANQPQHF.

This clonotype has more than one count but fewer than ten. The DNA of the CDR3 is TGCAGCGTTGCAGCGGGGGGTTCGGAGACCCAGTACTTC. This sequence encodes CSVAAGGSETQYF. The chain combines TRBV29-1 with TRBJ2-5; 9 nucleotides align to TRBD2. The CDR3 has 13 amino acids. Trimming removed 4 bases from V and 5 bases from J; junction bases left unmatched: 5. Germline lookup yields CDR1 SQVTM and CDR2 ANQGSEA.

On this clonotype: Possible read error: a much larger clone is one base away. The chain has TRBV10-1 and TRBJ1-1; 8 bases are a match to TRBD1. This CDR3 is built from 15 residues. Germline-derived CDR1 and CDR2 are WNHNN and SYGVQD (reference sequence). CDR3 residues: CAGSETGQGNTEAFF. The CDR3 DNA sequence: TGCGCCGGCAGTGAGACCGGACAGGGTAACACTGAAGCTTTCTTT.

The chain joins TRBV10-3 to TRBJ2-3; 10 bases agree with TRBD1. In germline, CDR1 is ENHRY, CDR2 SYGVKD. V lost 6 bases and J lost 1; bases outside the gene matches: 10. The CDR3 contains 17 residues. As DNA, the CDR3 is TGTGCCATCAGGGAAAGATCCGGGACAGGGGGCACAGATACGCAGTATTTT. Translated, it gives CAIRERSGTGGTDTQYF.

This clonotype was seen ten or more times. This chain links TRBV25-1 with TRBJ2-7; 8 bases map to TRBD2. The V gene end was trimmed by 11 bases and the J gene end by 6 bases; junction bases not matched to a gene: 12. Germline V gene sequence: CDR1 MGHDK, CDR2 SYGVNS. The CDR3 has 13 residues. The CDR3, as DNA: TGTGCCGCCGGGGGGGCAGCTCCTATCGAGCAGTACTTC. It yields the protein CAAGGAAPIEQYF.

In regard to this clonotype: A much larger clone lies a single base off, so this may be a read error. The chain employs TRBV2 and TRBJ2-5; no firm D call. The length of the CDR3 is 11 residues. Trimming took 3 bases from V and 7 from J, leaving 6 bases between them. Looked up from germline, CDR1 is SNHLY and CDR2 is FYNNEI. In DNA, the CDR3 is TGTGCCAGCAGTGATTTGGTGACCCAGTACTTC. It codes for CASSDLVTQYF.

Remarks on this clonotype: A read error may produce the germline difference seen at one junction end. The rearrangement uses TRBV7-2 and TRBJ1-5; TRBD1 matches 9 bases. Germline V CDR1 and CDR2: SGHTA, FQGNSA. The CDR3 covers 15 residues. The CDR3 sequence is CASSDGTGYNQSQHF. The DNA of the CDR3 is TGTGCCAGCAGCGACGGGACAGGGTACAATCAGTCCCAGCATTTT.

The CDR3 DNA is TGTGCCAGCAGCCGGACAGGGGGAGCTTGGCAGTACTTC. Residues: CASSRTGGAWQYF. The chain combines TRBV6-2 or TRBV6-3 with TRBJ2-7; the match to TRBD1 covers 10 bases. The CDR3 runs to 13 residues. The V gene end was trimmed by 6 bases and the J gene end by 9 bases; junction bases not matched to a gene: 8. Germline V gene lookup returns CDR1 MNHEY and CDR2 SVGEGT.

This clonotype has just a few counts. The CDR3 DNA reads as TGTGCCACCAGCAACGCAGGGTATGGCTACACCTTC. It specifies CATSNAGYGYTF. The rearrangement joins TRBV15 to TRBJ1-2, with TRBD1 as a possible D gene (5 bases). The germline V gene has CDR1 LNHNV and CDR2 YYDKDF (reference sequence). The CDR3 contains 12 residues. V was cut by 4 bases and J by 5 bases, with 8 bases left in between.

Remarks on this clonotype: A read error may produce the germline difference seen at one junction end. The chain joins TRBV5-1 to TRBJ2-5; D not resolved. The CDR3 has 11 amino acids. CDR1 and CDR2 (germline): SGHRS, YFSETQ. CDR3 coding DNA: TGCGCCAGCAGCTTGGTAGAGGCCCAGTACTTC. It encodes CASSLVEAQYF. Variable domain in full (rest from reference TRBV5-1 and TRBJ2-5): KAGVTQTPRYLIKTRGQQVTLSCSPISGHRSVSWYQQTPGQGLQFLFEYFSETQRNKGNFPGRFSGRQFSNSRSEMNVSTLELGDSALYLCASSLVEAQYFGPGTRLLVL.

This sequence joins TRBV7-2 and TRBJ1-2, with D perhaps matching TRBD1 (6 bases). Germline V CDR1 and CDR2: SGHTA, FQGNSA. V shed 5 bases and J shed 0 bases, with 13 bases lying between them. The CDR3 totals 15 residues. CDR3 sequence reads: CASSPDRSANYGYTF. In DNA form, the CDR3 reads TGTGCCAGCAGCCCCGACAGGTCCGCTAACTATGGCTACACCTTC.